Below are 5 T cell receptor beta chains sequenced from a single sample in a study of CD8 T cells in ankylosing spondylitis. TCRdb processed the 5' RACE reads anew with MiXCR; each CDR3 protein has one entry. The repertoire consists of roughly 100,000 distinct CDR3 sequences, with 8% to 10% occurring once and the leading ten covering about 9.6%. Material: blood, either unsorted or a sorted T cell fraction (not recorded which). Source of these receptors: a male donor with ankylosing spondylitis or in good health (not recorded which).

This clonotype was counted ten times or more. The chain carries TRBV20-1 and TRBJ1-2, with D perhaps matching TRBD1 (5 bases). V was clipped by 6 bases and J by 0 bases, with 11 bases between them. CDR3 length equals 13 residues. The germline CDR1 and CDR2 sequences are DFQATT and SNEGSKA (reference sequence). The CDR3 is CSAPDRANYGYTF. CDR3 bases: TGCAGTGCGCCAGACAGAGCTAACTATGGCTACACCTTC.

This clonotype was recorded at least ten times. V and J are TRBV6-2 or TRBV6-3 and TRBJ2-5, with D maybe TRBD2 (6 bases). This CDR3 is 13 amino acids long. Trimming took off 1 base at V and 5 bases at J, with 8 bases between the two ends. Looked up from germline, CDR1 is MNHEY and CDR2 is SVGEGT. As DNA, the CDR3 is TGTGCCAGCAGTTACTGGAGGGACGAGACCCAGTACTTC. Its translation: CASSYWRDETQYF.

Ten or more counts support this clonotype. The gene calls are TRBV7-9 and TRBJ1-6, with D maybe TRBD1 (5 bases). Trimming removed 5 bases from V and 1 base from J, with 12 bases in between. CDR3 size: 16 residues. Germline V CDR1 and CDR2: SEHNR, FQNEAQ (reference sequence). CDR3 coding DNA: TGTGCCAGCAGCCCGGGGACGGGGTCCTATAATTCACCCCTCCACTTT. Residues: CASSPGTGSYNSPLHF.

This clonotype appeared a few times. V is TRBV7-2 and J is TRBJ1-2; 8 nucleotides align to TRBD1. The CDR3 totals 15 residues. The germline V gene has CDR1 SGHTA and CDR2 FQGNSA. V lost 3 bases to trimming and J lost 4 bases; unmatched junction nucleotides: 7. CDR3 loop: CASSFNPGQAYGYTF. The CDR3, as DNA: TGTGCCAGCAGCTTCAATCCGGGACAGGCCTATGGCTACACCTTC.

The sample holds a few counts of this clonotype. V and J are TRBV28 and TRBJ2-5, with D unresolved. Deletions cut 4 bases from V and 4 bases from J, with 4 bases between. Germline lookup yields CDR1 MDHEN and CDR2 SYDVKM. There are 11 residues in the CDR3. Here the CDR3 reads CASSSPETQYF. CDR3 DNA sequence: TGTGCCAGCAGTTCGCCAGAGACCCAGTACTTC. Full variable domain (outside the CDR3, taken from reference TRBV28 and TRBJ2-5): DVKVTQSSRYLVKRTGEKVFLECVQDMDHENMFWYRQDPGLGLRLIYFSYDVKMKEKGDIPEGYSVSREKKERFSLILESASTNQTSMYLCASSSPETQYFGPGTRLLVL.